This T cell receptor beta chain emerged from a study of T cells in Graves' hyperthyroidism and ophthalmopathy. Notes on the study in general: Most thyroid clonotypes with frequency above 0.001 were detected in blood.

Amplification yielded TCR beta CDR3 regions, with RNA transcripts as the source. The primer set for the first-round RT-PCR of the TCR CDR3 was HTBI. From the multiplex PCR reads, TCRdb called clonotypes with MiXCR, one entry per CDR3 protein. The sample contains about 410,000 distinct CDR3 sequences, about 15% of which appear only once. Each ophthalmopathy patient scored at least 3 on the Clinical Activity Score and at least 4 on NOSPECS grade, with duration under 3 months. A patient was excluded if there was uncontrolled infection, other autoimmune disease, pregnancy or lactation. Based on clinical symptoms, serum thyroxine and TRAb, thyroid ultrasound and orbital computed tomography, diagnoses were reached. Ten or more counts support this clonotype. Its antigen is not known. The CDR3 is 17 amino acids. Germline values: CDR1 SGHTA, CDR2 FQGTGA. Trimming removed 6 bases from V and 2 bases from J; junction bases left unmatched: 15.

The clonotype comes from a man aged 18 to 30 with Graves' ophthalmopathy. The chain joins TRBV7-3 to TRBJ1-1; 7 bases match TRBD1. What was sequenced was blood. The CDR3 nucleotides read TGTGCCAGCAGTCCTGCGGGAACCGGGACAGTCAACACTGAAGCTTTCTTT. It yields the protein CASSPAGTGTVNTEAFF. Full variable domain (outside the CDR3, taken from reference TRBV7-3 and TRBJ1-1): GAGVSQTPSNKVTEKGKYVELRCDPISGHTALYWYRQSLGQGPEFLIYFQGTGAADDSGLPNDRFFAVRPEGSVSTLKIQRTERGDSAVYLCASSPAGTGTVNTEAFFGQGTRLTVV.